Listed below are T cell receptor beta chains from one sample, sequenced in a study of PD-L1 blockade in urothelial cancer. Assay used: immunoSEQ multiplex PCR; TCRdb lists only in-frame clones, some missing. The profile shows 38,000 or so clones, roughly 81% of them singletons. This sample comprised PBMCs, obtained around atezolizumab (anti-PD-L1) treatment. The receptors originated from a man in his sixties or seventies with urothelial cancer. Both conserved end residues are part of each CDR3. Each record gives: V gene, D gene, CDR3 length, J gene, clone size, CDR3 protein, CDR3 DNA. D genes are given only for firm matches. The listing skips clone size in some rows; elsewhere it reads once, few, many or a size class.

TRBV7-9	.	13	TRBJ1-3	.	CASRPSSGNTIYF	TGTGCCAGCAGACCGTCTAGTGGAAACACCATATATTTT
TRBV7-9	TRBD2	15	TRBJ2-5	.	CASSDTSGRRETQYF	TGTGCCAGCAGCGACACTAGCGGGAGACGGGAGACCCAGTACTTC
TRBV7-8	.	17	TRBJ2-2	.	CASSPWFSSANTGELFF	TGTGCCAGCAGCCCATGGTTTAGCAGTGCGAACACCGGGGAGCTGTTTTTT
TRBV28	TRBD2	14	TRBJ2-7	.	CASRDTSEAYEQYF	TGTGCCAGCAGAGATACTAGCGAGGCCTACGAGCAGTACTTC
TRBV7-8	TRBD1	16	TRBJ1-5	.	CASSSSKRGLGQPQHF	TGTGCCAGCAGCTCGTCTAAGAGGGGGCTTGGACAGCCCCAGCATTTT
TRBV18	TRBD2	13	TRBJ2-7	.	CASSPVREGEQYF	TGTGCCAGCTCACCTGTCCGGGAGGGCGAGCAGTACTTC
TRBV12-5	TRBD1	15	TRBJ1-1	.	CASGLVPTGGPEAFF	TGTGCTAGTGGTTTGGTACCAACAGGGGGCCCTGAAGCTTTCTTT
TRBV9	.	12	TRBJ2-1	.	CASSVGFSEQFF	TGTGCCAGCAGCGTAGGGTTTAGCGAGCAGTTCTTC
TRBV5-4	TRBD2	15	TRBJ2-5	.	CASSAGLAEGETQYF	TGTGCCAGCAGCGCTGGACTAGCGGAGGGGGAGACCCAGTACTTC
TRBV6-5	.	15	TRBJ1-1	.	CASSWTGGGNTEAFF	TGTGCCAGCAGCTGGACGGGGGGGGGCAACACTGAAGCTTTCTTT
TRBV11-2	TRBD2	16	TRBJ2-1	once	CATGSLAGGPYNEQFF	TGTGCCACCGGATCTTTAGCGGGAGGGCCGTACAATGAGCAGTTCTTC
TRBV11-2	TRBD2	15	TRBJ2-5	.	CASSRSGLAEETQYF	TGTGCCAGCAGCCGCTCCGGACTAGCGGAAGAGACCCAGTACTTC
TRBV4-1	.	16	TRBJ1-1	.	CASSQERFRGNTEAFF	TGCGCCAGCAGCCAAGAGCGGTTCAGGGGGAACACTGAAGCTTTCTTT
TRBV5-1	TRBD1	15	TRBJ2-6	.	CASSWTGAGANVLTF	TGCGCCAGCAGCTGGACAGGGGCCGGGGCCAACGTCCTGACTTTC
TRBV19	TRBD1	15	TRBJ2-7	once	CASSISTGGSYEQYF	TGTGCCAGTAGTATATCTACAGGGGGCTCCTACGAGCAGTACTTC
TRBV10-3	.	13	TRBJ2-1	.	CATEGLTNNEQFF	TGTGCCACGGAAGGTCTAACTAACAATGAGCAGTTCTTC
TRBV30	TRBD1	15	TRBJ2-7	.	CAWSSGGTGNYEQYF	TGTGCCTGGAGTTCAGGGGGGACAGGGAACTACGAGCAGTACTTC
TRBV29-1	.	15	TRBJ2-2	.	CSVPKTGSNTGELFF	TGCAGCGTTCCCAAGACAGGTTCGAACACCGGGGAGCTGTTTTTT
TRBV11-1	.	13	TRBJ1-2	.	CASSLSPGNGYTF	TGTGCCAGCAGCCTATCCCCGGGGAATGGCTACACCTTC
TRBV19	TRBD1	19	TRBJ1-3	.	CASSQGTGLRAASGNTIYF	TGTGCCAGTAGTCAAGGGACAGGACTCCGAGCCGCCTCTGGAAACACCATATATTTT
TRBV5-1	TRBD2	14	TRBJ2-1	.	CASSKGLAPNEQFF	TGCGCCAGCAGCAAGGGACTAGCTCCCAATGAGCAGTTCTTC
TRBV11-2	TRBD2	17	TRBJ2-2	.	CASSLAPTSVNTGELFF	TGTGCCAGCAGCTTAGCCCCGACTAGCGTAAACACCGGGGAGCTGTTTTTT
TRBV7-2	TRBD1	15	TRBJ2-2	.	CASSFDRGATGELFF	TGTGCCAGCAGCTTCGACAGGGGTGCCACCGGGGAGCTGTTTTTT
TRBV29-1	TRBD1	13	TRBJ2-1	.	CSVSGQGFDEQFF	TGCAGCGTTAGCGGACAGGGGTTCGATGAGCAGTTCTTC
TRBV18	TRBD2	13	TRBJ2-3	.	CASSSGGADTQYF	TGTGCCAGCTCATCCGGGGGGGCAGATACGCAGTATTTT
TRBV18	.	14	TRBJ1-1	.	CASSPPGGYTEAFF	TGTGCCAGCTCACCGCCGGGGGGCTACACTGAAGCTTTCTTT
TRBV10-1	TRBD1	13	TRBJ1-2	.	CANLAQGEYGYTF	TGCGCCAACCTAGCACAGGGGGAATATGGCTACACCTTC
TRBV7-9	.	16	TRBJ1-1	.	CASSLDYKGQNTEAFF	TGTGCCAGCAGCTTAGATTATAAGGGACAGAACACTGAAGCTTTCTTT
TRBV6-6	.	14	TRBJ2-2	.	CASSPRVTTGELFF	TGTGCCAGCAGTCCCAGGGTGACGACCGGGGAGCTGTTTTTT
TRBV10-3	TRBD1	14	TRBJ2-7	.	CAISEGTGPYEQYF	TGTGCCATCAGTGAGGGGACAGGGCCCTACGAGCAGTACTTC
TRBV11-3	TRBD2	16	TRBJ2-1	.	CASSLGTSGSYNEQFF	TGTGCCAGCAGCTTAGGGACTAGCGGCTCCTACAATGAGCAGTTCTTC
TRBV6-5	.	11	TRBJ2-7	few	CASRNYGEQYF	TGTGCCAGCAGAAACTACGGGGAGCAGTACTTC
TRBV29-1	TRBD1	13	TRBJ1-1	once	CSVRQGMNTEAFF	TGCAGCGTCAGACAGGGGATGAACACTGAAGCTTTCTTT
TRBV2	.	14	TRBJ2-3	once	CASSESRSTDTQYF	TGTGCCAGCAGTGAGTCCAGAAGCACAGATACGCAGTATTTT
TRBV9	.	13	TRBJ1-1	.	CASSGLRNTEAFF	TGTGCCAGCAGCGGACTGAGGAACACTGAAGCTTTCTTT
TRBV30	.	14	TRBJ1-5	.	CAWSGGTLNQPQHF	TGTGCCTGGAGTGGCGGAACGCTCAATCAGCCCCAGCATTTT
TRBV30	TRBD1	14	TRBJ2-2	.	CAWGRGPNTGELFF	TGTGCCTGGGGCAGGGGGCCGAACACCGGGGAGCTGTTTTTT
TRBV6-1	.	13	TRBJ1-2	once	CASIPGSPGGYTF	TGTGCCAGCATTCCGGGATCTCCGGGTGGCTACACCTTC
TRBV18	.	13	TRBJ1-1	.	CASSPSSGTEAFF	TGTGCCAGCTCACCGAGTTCGGGCACTGAAGCTTTCTTT
TRBV27	TRBD2	15	TRBJ2-5	.	CASSSGLVGVETQYF	TGTGCCAGCAGTTCGGGACTAGTCGGGGTGGAGACCCAGTACTTC
TRBV6-5	TRBD1	15	TRBJ1-1	.	CASSPPQGAKAEAFF	TGTGCCAGCAGTCCCCCACAGGGGGCAAAGGCTGAAGCTTTCTTT
TRBV6-1	.	14	TRBJ2-3	.	CASSEVRNSDTQYF	TGTGCCAGCAGTGAAGTGAGAAATTCGGATACGCAGTATTTT
TRBV10-3	.	16	TRBJ1-3	.	CATGGRGGRSGNTIYF	TGTGCCACCGGAGGCAGGGGCGGAAGGTCTGGAAACACCATATATTTT
TRBV7-6	.	14	TRBJ2-1	.	CASRANPDSNEQFF	TGTGCCAGCAGAGCGAACCCAGACAGCAATGAGCAGTTCTTC
TRBV14	.	17	TRBJ2-2	.	CASSQDLSPGYPGELFF	TGTGCCAGCAGCCAAGATCTCTCCCCAGGTTATCCCGGGGAGCTGTTTTTT
TRBV28	.	12	TRBJ1-1	.	CASSFYPTEAFF	TGTGCCAGCAGTTTTTATCCCACTGAAGCTTTCTTT
TRBV19	.	15	TRBJ1-2	.	CASSIEGAHNYGYTF	TGTGCCAGTAGTATAGAAGGGGCCCACAACTATGGCTACACCTTC
TRBV30	TRBD1	12	TRBJ1-2	.	CAWGQGSNGYTF	TGTGCCTGGGGACAGGGGTCGAATGGCTACACCTTC